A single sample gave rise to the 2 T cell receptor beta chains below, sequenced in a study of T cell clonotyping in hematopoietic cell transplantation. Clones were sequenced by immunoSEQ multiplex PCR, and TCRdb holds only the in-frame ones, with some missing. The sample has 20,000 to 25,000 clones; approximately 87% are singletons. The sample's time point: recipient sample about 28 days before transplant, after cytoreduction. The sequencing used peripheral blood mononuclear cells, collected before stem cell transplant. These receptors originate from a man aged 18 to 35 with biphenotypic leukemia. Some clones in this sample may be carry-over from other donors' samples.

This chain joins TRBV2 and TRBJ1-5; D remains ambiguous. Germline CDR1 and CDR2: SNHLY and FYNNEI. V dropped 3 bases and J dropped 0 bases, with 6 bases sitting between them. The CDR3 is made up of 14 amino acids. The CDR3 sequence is CASSDPYSNQPQHF. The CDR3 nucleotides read TGTGCCAGCAGTGACCCATATAGCAATCAGCCCCAGCATTTT. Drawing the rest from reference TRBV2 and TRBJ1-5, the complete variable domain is EPEVTQTPSHQVTQMGQEVILRCVPISNHLYFYWYRQILGQKVEFLVSFYNNEISEKSEIFDDQFSVERPDGSNFTLKIRSTKLEDSAMYFCASSDPYSNQPQHFGDGTRLSIL.

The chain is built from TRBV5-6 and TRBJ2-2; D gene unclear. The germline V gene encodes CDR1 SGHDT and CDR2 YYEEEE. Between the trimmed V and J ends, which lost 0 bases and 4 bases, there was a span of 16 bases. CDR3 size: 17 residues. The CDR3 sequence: CASSLGVLVSVTGELFF. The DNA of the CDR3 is TGTGCCAGCAGCTTGGGGGTTCTCGTAAGTGTCACCGGGGAGCTGTTTTTT.